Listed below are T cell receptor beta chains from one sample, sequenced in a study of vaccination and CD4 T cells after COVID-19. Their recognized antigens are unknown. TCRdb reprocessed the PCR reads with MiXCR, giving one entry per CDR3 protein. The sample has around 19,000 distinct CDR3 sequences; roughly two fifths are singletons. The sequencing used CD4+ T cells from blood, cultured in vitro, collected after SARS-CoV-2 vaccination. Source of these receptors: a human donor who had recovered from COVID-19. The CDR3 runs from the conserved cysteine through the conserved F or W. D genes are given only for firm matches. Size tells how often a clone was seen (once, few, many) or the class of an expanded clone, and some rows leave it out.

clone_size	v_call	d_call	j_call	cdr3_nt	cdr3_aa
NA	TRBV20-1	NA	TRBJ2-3	TGCAGTGCTAGAAGGGGGATTGGTACAGATACGCAGTATTTT	CSARRGIGTDTQYF
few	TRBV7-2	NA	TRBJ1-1	TGTGCCAGCAGCTTGAGGGGGGACGCTTTCTTT	CASSLRGDAFF
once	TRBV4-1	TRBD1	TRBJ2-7	TGCGCCAGCAGCCAGGAACGGGACAGGGCCTACGAGCAGTACTTC	CASSQERDRAYEQYF
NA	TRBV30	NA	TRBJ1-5	TGTGCCTGGAGAGGAGGGTTCGGGAATCAGCCCCAGCATTTT	CAWRGGFGNQPQHF
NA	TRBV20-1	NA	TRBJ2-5	TGCAGTGCTAGAAAGGGATCTACGGAGACCCAGTACTTC	CSARKGSTETQYF
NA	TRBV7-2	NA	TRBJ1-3	TGTGCCAGCAGCTCTGAGCGAAACACCATATATTTT	CASSSERNTIYF
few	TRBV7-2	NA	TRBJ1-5	TGTGCCAGCAGCTTAGTGGGTCAGCCCCAGCATTTT	CASSLVGQPQHF
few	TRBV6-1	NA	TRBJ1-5	TGTGCCAGCAGTGATTCAGGGGCCGGCAATCAGCCCCAGCATTTT	CASSDSGAGNQPQHF
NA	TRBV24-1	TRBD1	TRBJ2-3	TGTGCCACCAGTGAGCCCTCCGGGACAGGGATCGCAGATACGCAGTATTTT	CATSEPSGTGIADTQYF
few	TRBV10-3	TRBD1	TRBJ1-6	TGTGCCATCAGTGTTCGGGCCGGGACAGCTAATTCACCCCTCCACTTT	CAISVRAGTANSPLHF
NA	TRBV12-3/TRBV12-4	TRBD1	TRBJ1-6	TGTGCCAGCAGTTTTGACAGGGAATCACCCCTCCACTTT	CASSFDRESPLHF
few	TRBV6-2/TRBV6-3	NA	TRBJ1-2	TGTGCCAGCAGTTTCCAGAACTATGGCTACACCTTC	CASSFQNYGYTF
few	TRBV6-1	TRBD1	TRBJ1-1	TGTGCCAGCAGGGAGGACAGGGACACTGAAGCTTTCTTT	CASREDRDTEAFF
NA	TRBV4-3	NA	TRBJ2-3	TGCGCCAGCAGCCCGGTACAGGCTAGCACAGATACGCAGTATTTT	CASSPVQASTDTQYF
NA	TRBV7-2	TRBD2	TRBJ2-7	TGTGCCAGCAGCTTCGAGGGGACTAGCGGCGCCTACGAGCAGTACTTC	CASSFEGTSGAYEQYF
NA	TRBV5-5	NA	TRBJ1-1	TGTGCCAGCAGCTCGGCTGGGTTTGAGGTAAACACTGAAGCTTTCTTT	CASSSAGFEVNTEAFF
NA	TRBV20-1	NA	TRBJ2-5	TGCAGTGCCCGTAATATGGAGACCCAGTACTTC	CSARNMETQYF
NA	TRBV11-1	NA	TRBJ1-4	TGTGCCAGCAGCCTTTGGACGGGCACTAATGAAAAACTGTTTTTT	CASSLWTGTNEKLFF
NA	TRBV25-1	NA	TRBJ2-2	TGTGCCAGCAGTGAATGGGCAGGAGACAACACCGGGGAGCTGTTTTTT	CASSEWAGDNTGELFF
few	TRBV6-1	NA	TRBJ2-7	TGTGCCAGCAGTGTTGCGGGGCATGACTCCTACGAGCAGTACTTC	CASSVAGHDSYEQYF
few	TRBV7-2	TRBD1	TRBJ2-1	TGTGCCAGCAGCTCGGGACAGGCCAATGAGCAGTTCTTC	CASSSGQANEQFF
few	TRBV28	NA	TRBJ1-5	TGTGCCAGCAGCCCAAAGATGGGAGGTAATCAGCCCCAGCATTTT	CASSPKMGGNQPQHF
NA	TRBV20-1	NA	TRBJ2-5	TGCAGTGCAGGAGAGGAGACCCAGTACTTC	CSAGEETQYF
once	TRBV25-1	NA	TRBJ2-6	TGTGCCAGCAGATCCGACTCTGGGGCCAACGTCCTGACTTTC	CASRSDSGANVLTF
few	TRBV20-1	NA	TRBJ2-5	TGCAGTGCTAACCAACCCACTGGGGATTCGGAGACCCAGTACTTC	CSANQPTGDSETQYF
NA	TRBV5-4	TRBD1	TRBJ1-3	TGTGCCAGCAGCGTTGACAGGGCAACCGGAAACACCATATATTTT	CASSVDRATGNTIYF